This TCR beta chain was found in a study of CD8+CD57+ T cells in acquired aplastic anemia. Findings and limits, study-wide: Found in both controls and patients were twenty-nine CD8+ CDR3 sequences.

Profiling of TCR beta VDJ combinations and CDR3 sequences used genomic DNA as template. TCRdb passed the reads through MiXCR, listing each CDR3 protein once. The sample consists of fewer than 200,000 distinct CDR3 sequences, about half of them appearing once. Flow cytometry had shown expanded CD8+CD57+ cells in the patients chosen for sequencing. Trimming cost V 2 bases and J 3 bases; bases outside gene matches: 2. Looked up from germline, CDR1 is ENHRY and CDR2 is SYGVKD. The CDR3 runs 14 residues. Of note for this clonotype: Its specificity is unknown.

The chain is built from TRBV10-3 and TRBJ2-3; 7 positions agree with TRBD2. Input material: sorted CD4+, CD8+, or CD8+CD57+ T cells (not recorded which) from PBMCs. The receptor was isolated from a human donor with aplastic anemia. The DNA for the CDR3 is TGTGCCATCAGTGAGGGGGGGGAGACAGATACGCAGTATTTT. Translated, it gives CAISEGGETDTQYF.